This T cell receptor beta chain was captured in a study of T cell repertoires in cytomegalovirus infection. CDR3 length: 15 residues. Germline-derived CDR1 and CDR2 are SGHTA and FQGNSA. V was cut by 5 bases and J by 0 bases, with 13 bases left in between. One entry per CDR3 protein results from TCRdb running MiXCR on the reads. The sample lists some 350,000 distinct CDR3 sequences; under 35% were seen once. Study-wide results and caveats: Clonotypes of TCR beta that were HLA-C-restricted and CMV-specific dominated the ex vivo response.

In this sample, this clonotype turned up a few times. The antigen is undetermined. This sequence was found in a human donor in good health (CMV status not recorded). Some clones in this sample may be carry-over from other donors' samples. The sample consisted of cultured PBMCs, taken from culture after CMV antigen stimulation. The rearrangement links TRBV7-2 to TRBJ1-1; D uncertain. CDR3 residues: CASSPHSGMNTEAFF. The CDR3 DNA reads as TGTGCCAGCAGCCCTCATTCCGGCATGAACACTGAAGCTTTCTTT.